This TCR beta chain was identified during a study of T-cell memory formation after mild COVID-19. From the 5' RACE reads, TCRdb called clonotypes with MiXCR, one entry per CDR3 protein. The sample holds about 610,000 distinct CDR3 sequences, roughly 17% seen once. Notes on this clonotype: The antigen remains unidentified.

Study-level points and caveats: Cross-reactive memory seemingly joined, as some responding clones were found in pre-infection memory.

Trimming cost V 0 bases and J 0 bases, with 5 bases left between them. There are 14 residues in the CDR3. Looked up from germline, CDR1 is LGHDT and CDR2 is YNNKEL (reference sequence). This receptor was taken from an adult woman who had mild COVID-19 (a few samples of this study predate the infection). Cell type and time point are not known. The sample was PBMCs or a T cell subset sorted from them (not recorded which). The chain combines TRBV3-1 with TRBJ1-1, with D unresolved. The CDR3 sequence: CASSQDELNTEAFF. The CDR3 bases are TGTGCCAGCAGCCAAGACGAATTGAACACTGAAGCTTTCTTT.